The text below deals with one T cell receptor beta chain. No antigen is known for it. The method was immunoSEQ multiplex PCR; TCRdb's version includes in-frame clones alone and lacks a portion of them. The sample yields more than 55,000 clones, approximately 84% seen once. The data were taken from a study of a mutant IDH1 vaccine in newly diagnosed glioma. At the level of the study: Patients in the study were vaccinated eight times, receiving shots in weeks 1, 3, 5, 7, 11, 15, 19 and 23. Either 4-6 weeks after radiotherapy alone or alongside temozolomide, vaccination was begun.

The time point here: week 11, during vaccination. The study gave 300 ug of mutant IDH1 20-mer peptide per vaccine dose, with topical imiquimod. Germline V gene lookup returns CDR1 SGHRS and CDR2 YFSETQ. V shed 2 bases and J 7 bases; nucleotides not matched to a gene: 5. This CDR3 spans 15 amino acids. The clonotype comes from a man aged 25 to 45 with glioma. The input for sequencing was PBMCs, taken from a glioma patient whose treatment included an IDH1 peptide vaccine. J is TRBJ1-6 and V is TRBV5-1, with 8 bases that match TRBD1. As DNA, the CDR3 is TGCGCCAGCAGCTTAGCAGGGGGCTACAATTCACCCCTCCACTTT. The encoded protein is CASSLAGGYNSPLHF. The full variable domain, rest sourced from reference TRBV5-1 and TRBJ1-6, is KAGVTQTPRYLIKTRGQQVTLSCSPISGHRSVSWYQQTPGQGLQFLFEYFSETQRNKGNFPGRFSGRQFSNSRSEMNVSTLELGDSALYLCASSLAGGYNSPLHFGNGTRLTVT.